This T cell receptor (beta chain) was found in a study of shared clonotypes between healthy human individuals. Study-level findings and limits: Among several donors, roughly 5% of naive CD4 clonotypes were found in common. The generation probabilities recorded for non-shared clonotypes fell below those of clonotypes shared by all four donors. The sole specimen, blood, was sampled, and tissue repertoires likely differ.

From germline, CDR1 is LGHNA and CDR2 YSLEER. The CDR3 loop spans 15 amino acids. V was shortened by 0 bases and J by 0 bases, with 7 bases between the two germline ends. In the original processing: ImmunoSEQ supplied junction-only sequences lacking quality scores, so filtering was different. The repertoire was sequenced with immunoSEQ multiplex PCR; TCRdb's copy has only in-frame clones and lacks some. The D gene and trimming were derived from the DNA, and the V and J assignments and clone size from that table. Of around 2,000,000 clones detected, roughly 95% appear once; the ten largest clones hold 0.9% to 1.4%. This clone was detected once. Its antigen is unidentified. The sample holds other DNA sequences that translate to the same CDR3. Naive CD8 populations comprised CD45RO-negative cells positively selected for CCR7, excluding terminally differentiated effector memory CD45RA+ cells.

The chain joins TRBV4-3 to TRBJ2-3, with D perhaps TRBD2 (5 bases). The TCR comes from a man aged 18 to 29 in good health. Sequenced: naive CD8+ T cells sorted from blood. DNA of the CDR3: TGCGCCAGCAGCCAAGAGAGGACTAGCACAGATACGCAGTATTTT. It is translated as CASSQERTSTDTQYF.